A single sample gave rise to the 3 T cell receptor beta chains below, sequenced in a study of Ad26.COV2.S vaccination and SARS-CoV-2 variants. The data were produced by immunoSEQ multiplex PCR, yet TCRdb's version contains in-frame clones alone and is incomplete. The sample carries about 350,000 clones, roughly 85% recorded once. This sample's treatment: over 15 received Ad26.COV2.S at low or high dose, single or two shots; 5 received placebo; per-sample allocation not given. Repertoires come from day 63 after the first vaccine or placebo injection. Source: peripheral blood, taken in a trial of Ad26.COV2.S vaccine versus placebo. The receptor set was obtained from a person aged 18 to 59 who received the Ad26.COV2.S COVID-19 vaccine or a placebo.

CDR3 bases: TGTGCCAGCAGTTGGACAGGGGGTATAGATACGCAGTATTTT. This gives the protein CASSWTGGIDTQYF. The V and J genes are TRBV6-6 and TRBJ2-3; 10 nucleotides match TRBD1. The trim removed 4 bases at V and 5 bases at J, leaving 3 bases unmatched. This CDR3 spans 14 amino acids. In germline, CDR1 is MNHNY, CDR2 SVGAGI (reference sequence).

This clone was observed once. J is TRBJ2-7 and V is TRBV9, with D tentatively TRBD2 (5 bases). There are 15 residues in the CDR3. The ends were cut back, 2 bases at V and 7 bases at J, with 19 bases in the middle. Germline V gene data show CDR1 as SGDLS and CDR2 as YYNGEE. The CDR3 region is CASSVHSRSTGEQYF. The CDR3 nucleotides are TGTGCCAGCAGCGTCCATAGTCGATCAACGGGAGAGCAGTACTTC.

This chain uses TRBV6-2 or TRBV6-3 with TRBJ2-3; D remains unclear. Trimming removed 2 bases at V and 5 bases at J, with 8 bases between. Germline CDR1 is MNHEY and CDR2 is SVGEGT. The CDR3 consists of 13 residues. The CDR3, as DNA: TGTGCCAGCAGTTACCGAGATATAGATACGCAGTATTTT. Translated: CASSYRDIDTQYF.